These T cell receptor beta chains were read from a single sample in a study of blood T cell repertoires in COVID-19. Only in-frame clones appear in the TCRdb table, and some are missing; sequencing was by immunoSEQ multiplex PCR. There are 200,000 to 250,000 clones in the sample; 84% occur only once, and about 2.4% lies in the top ten. Sequenced input: peripheral blood. The receptors shown here come from a woman aged 55-70 years with acute or convalescent COVID-19. The CDR3 runs from the conserved cysteine through the conserved F or W. A D gene is named only where the DNA matches it firmly.

V	J	D	CDR3
TRBV18	TRBJ2-1	TRBD2	CASSPRLAGAYSYNEQFF
TRBV6-5	TRBJ2-7	TRBD2	CASREDSGGYEQYF
TRBV3-1/TRBV3-2	TRBJ1-2	.	CASSQRQVLSGTNYGYTF
TRBV5-1	TRBJ1-2	.	CASSEQGDGIGYTF
TRBV7-9	TRBJ2-7	TRBD1	CASRKVGQGFNEQYF
TRBV5-1	TRBJ1-2	.	CASSPQAFGATYGYTF
TRBV9	TRBJ2-5	TRBD1	CASSVTGLETQYF
TRBV12-3/TRBV12-4	TRBJ1-1	.	CASSPIGETEAFF
TRBV7-2	TRBJ1-2	TRBD1	CASRPGTANYGYTF
TRBV27	TRBJ2-7	.	CASSPGTSYEQYF
TRBV19	TRBJ1-2	TRBD1	CASSISGGIYYGYTF
TRBV20-1	TRBJ1-3	TRBD1	CSASQGAGNTIYF
TRBV12-3/TRBV12-4	TRBJ1-2	.	CASRAPRGGYTF
TRBV6-5	TRBJ2-5	TRBD1	CASTPQGTQETQYF
TRBV5-1	TRBJ1-1	.	CASSLDGDETEAFF
TRBV18	TRBJ2-1	.	CASSPKGGSSYNEQFF
TRBV7-2	TRBJ2-3	TRBD1	CASSLRGLGTDTQYF
TRBV9	TRBJ2-5	.	CASSTPTEDQETQYF
TRBV20-1	TRBJ2-5	TRBD2	CSASIISGGETQYF
TRBV5-1	TRBJ2-1	.	CASRGEPYNEQFF
TRBV12-3/TRBV12-4	TRBJ1-1	.	CASSSRTRAEAFF
TRBV5-5	TRBJ2-1	TRBD1	CASSLIWDSTYNEQFF
TRBV10-2	TRBJ2-3	.	CASTLSILTDTQYF